The sequence of this TCR beta chain was determined in a study of blood T cell repertoires in COVID-19. Study at large: The United States, Italy and Spain were the sources of the acute and convalescent COVID-19 samples. PBMCs, B-cell-depleted T cells, or T cells provided the cDNA or gDNA that made up the material.

Authors' methods: The assay estimated nucleated cells by amplifying reference gene primers. This table comes from immunoSEQ multiplex PCR, and its TCRdb copy is limited to in-frame clones, with some not included. V, J and clone size are taken as reported in that table, and D and trimming were inferred from the DNA itself. The data hold under 55,000 clones, with 80% to 90% observed a single time. The germline V and J ends were trimmed by 5 bases and 6 bases, with 16 bases remaining between them. Germline V gene lookup returns CDR1 SEHNR and CDR2 FQNEAQ (reference sequence). The CDR3 is made up of 15 amino acids.

Sequenced: peripheral blood. J is TRBJ2-2 and V is TRBV7-9; possible D gene TRBD1, 6 bases. The TCR comes from a human donor in a cohort sampled during active COVID-19. This CDR3 reads CASSPERTVPGELFF. In DNA form, the CDR3 reads TGTGCCAGCAGCCCCGAGAGGACAGTGCCCGGGGAGCTGTTTTTT.